This TCR beta chain comes out of a study of shared T cell receptors in the human thymus. V was pared by 3 bases and J by 0 bases, with 2 bases of the junction left unmatched. Germline V gives CDR1 MNHEY, CDR2 SMNVEV (reference sequence). The CDR3 consists of 14 residues. Assay: immunoSEQ multiplex PCR; the TCRdb copy retains only in-frame clones and omits some. The sample consists of over 650,000 clones, approximately 87% of them appearing once. To note about this clone: The same CDR3 is also encoded by other DNA sequences in this sample.

These data also formed part of another study, on human thymus T cells. From that paper: The donor group consisted of healthy Finnish infants who were having corrective surgery for congenital heart defects. Obtained as resections during corrective heart surgery, the thymus tissue was then studied. Thymic and blood repertoires appeared to carry a bias in their V and J gene usage. Unrelated individuals reportedly shared highly overlapping thymic TCR repertoires.

Sequencing used thymocytes. The chain carries TRBV27 and TRBJ2-7; 7 positions agree with TRBD1. The clonotype comes from a boy less than two years old with a congenital heart defect. CDR3 nucleotides: TGTGCCAGCAGTTTTGACAGGGCCTCCTACGAGCAGTACTTC. Amino acids: CASSFDRASYEQYF.